The clone carrying this T cell receptor beta chain was seen a single time. Its specificity is not known. Each PCR replicate from the sorted subsets contained 150 to 200 ng DNA, which is roughly 33,000 T cell genomes. The data were produced by immunoSEQ multiplex PCR, yet TCRdb's version contains in-frame clones alone and is incomplete. The sample includes 400,000 to 600,000 clones, approximately 94% of them seen just once. The entry originates in a study of shared clonotypes between healthy human individuals. Study-level results: All-four-donor shared clonotypes had higher generation probabilities than non-shared clonotypes did. Few donors limited the genetic and exposure-history diversity represented. Clonotype sharing across donors was expected to vary with sequencing depth.

The germline CDR1 and CDR2 sequences are SGHTA and FQGNSA. Trimming left V 1 base short and J 8 bases short, with 3 bases between. This CDR3 is built from 11 residues. The sequencing sample was made of naive CD4+ T cells sorted from blood. The subset here: CD45RA+ positively selected. V gene TRBV7-2 combines with J gene TRBJ2-1; no reliable D call. The origin of this receptor is a woman aged 25-40 years in good health. CDR3 protein: CASSLVHEQFF. DNA of the CDR3: TGTGCCAGCAGCTTAGTCCATGAGCAGTTCTTC.